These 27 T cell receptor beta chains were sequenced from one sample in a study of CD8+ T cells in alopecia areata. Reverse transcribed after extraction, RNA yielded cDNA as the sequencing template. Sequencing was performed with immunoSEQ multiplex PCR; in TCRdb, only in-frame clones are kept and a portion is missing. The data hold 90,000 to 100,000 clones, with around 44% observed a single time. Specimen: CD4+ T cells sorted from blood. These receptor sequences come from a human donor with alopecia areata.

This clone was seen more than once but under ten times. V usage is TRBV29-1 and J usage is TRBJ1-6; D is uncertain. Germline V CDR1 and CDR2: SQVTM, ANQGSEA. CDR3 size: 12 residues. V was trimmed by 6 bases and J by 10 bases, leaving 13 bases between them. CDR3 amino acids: CSVRSLGSPLHF. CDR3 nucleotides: TGCAGCGTCCGGTCCCTCGGGTCACCCCTCCACTTT. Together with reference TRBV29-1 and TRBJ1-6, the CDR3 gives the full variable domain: SAVISQKPSRDICQRGTSLTIQCQVDSQVTMMFWYRQQPGQSLTLIATANQGSEATYESGFVIDKFPISRPNLTFSTLTVSNMSPEDSSIYLCSVRSLGSPLHFGNGTRLTVT.

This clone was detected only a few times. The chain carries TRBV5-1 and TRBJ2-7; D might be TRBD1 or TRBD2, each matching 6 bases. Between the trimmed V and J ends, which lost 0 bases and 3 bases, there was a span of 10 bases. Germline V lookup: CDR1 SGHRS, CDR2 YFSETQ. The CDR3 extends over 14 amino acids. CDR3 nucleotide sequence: TGCGCCAGCAGCTTGGACGGGGGCCTCTACGAGCAGTACTTC. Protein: CASSLDGGLYEQYF.

CDR3 DNA: TGTGCCAGCAGTTTGAGGGCCGTGCCATTGATCACCCGAAGCCTAACCGGGGCGCAGTATTTT. Residues: CASSLRAVPLITRSLTGAQYF. The chain uses TRBV27 and TRBJ2-3; D may be TRBD2 (5 bases). The CDR3 spans 21 residues. CDR1 MNHEY and CDR2 SMNVEV come from the germline V gene (reference sequence). Trimming took off 3 bases at V and 10 bases at J, with 38 bases between the two ends.

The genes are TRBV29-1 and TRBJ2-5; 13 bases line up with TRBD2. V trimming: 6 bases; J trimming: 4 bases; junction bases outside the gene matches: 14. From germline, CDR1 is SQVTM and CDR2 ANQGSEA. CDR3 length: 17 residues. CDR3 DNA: TGCAGCGTATCGGGGGGGACTAGCGGGACCGGGTCAGAGACCCAGTACTTC. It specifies CSVSGGTSGTGSETQYF.

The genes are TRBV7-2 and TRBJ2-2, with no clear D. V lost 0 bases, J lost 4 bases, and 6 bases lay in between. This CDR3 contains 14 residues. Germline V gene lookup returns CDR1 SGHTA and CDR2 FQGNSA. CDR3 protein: CASSLAWGTGELFF. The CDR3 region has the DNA TGTGCCAGCAGCTTAGCTTGGGGCACCGGGGAGCTGTTTTTT.

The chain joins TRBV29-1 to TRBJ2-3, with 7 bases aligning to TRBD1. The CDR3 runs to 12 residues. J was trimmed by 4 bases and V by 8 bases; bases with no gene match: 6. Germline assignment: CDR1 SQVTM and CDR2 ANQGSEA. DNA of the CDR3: TGCAGCTTTCGACAGGGCCCAGATACGCAGTATTTT. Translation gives CSFRQGPDTQYF.

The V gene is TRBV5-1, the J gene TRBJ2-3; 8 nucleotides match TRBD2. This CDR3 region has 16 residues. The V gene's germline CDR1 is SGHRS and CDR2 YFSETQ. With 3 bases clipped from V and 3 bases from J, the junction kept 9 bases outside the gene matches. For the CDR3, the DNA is TGCGCCAGCAGCTCTCCAAGCGGGAGCGGTACAGATACGCAGTATTTT. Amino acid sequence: CASSSPSGSGTDTQYF.

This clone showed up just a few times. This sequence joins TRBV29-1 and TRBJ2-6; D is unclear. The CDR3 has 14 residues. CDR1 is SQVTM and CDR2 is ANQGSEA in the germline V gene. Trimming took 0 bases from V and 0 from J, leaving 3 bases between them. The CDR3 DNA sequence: TGCAGCGTTGAAGATTACTCTGGGGCCAACGTCCTGACTTTC. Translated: CSVEDYSGANVLTF.

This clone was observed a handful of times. The CDR3 nucleotides are TGTGCCGGAGCTCCTAGCGGCCCGTCCTACAATGAGCAGTTCTTC. Amino acid sequence: CAGAPSGPSYNEQFF. J is TRBJ2-1 and V is TRBV30, with TRBD2 matching 7 bases. The junction had 11 bases not matched to a gene; V was cut back by 8 bases and J by 1 base. Per the germline V gene, CDR1 is GTSNPN and CDR2 is SVGIG (reference sequence). This CDR3 spans 15 amino acids. Together with reference TRBV30 and TRBJ2-1, the CDR3 gives the full variable domain: SQTIHQWPATLVQPVGSPLSLECTVEGTSNPNLYWYRQAAGRGLQLLFYSVGIGQISSEVPQNLSASRPQDRQFILSSKKLLLSDSGFYLCAGAPSGPSYNEQFFGPGTRLTVL.

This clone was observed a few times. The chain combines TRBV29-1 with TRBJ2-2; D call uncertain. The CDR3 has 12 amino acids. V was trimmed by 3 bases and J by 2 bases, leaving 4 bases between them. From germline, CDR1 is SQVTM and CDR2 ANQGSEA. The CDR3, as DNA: TGCAGCGTTGAGGCAAACACCGGGGAGCTGTTTTTT. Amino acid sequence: CSVEANTGELFF.

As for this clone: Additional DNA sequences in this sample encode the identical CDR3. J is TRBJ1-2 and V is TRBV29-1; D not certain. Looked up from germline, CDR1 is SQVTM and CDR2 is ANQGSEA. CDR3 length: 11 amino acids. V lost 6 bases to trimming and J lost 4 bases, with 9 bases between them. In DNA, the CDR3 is TGCAGCGTCGGAACCCTCTATGGCTACACCTTC. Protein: CSVGTLYGYTF.

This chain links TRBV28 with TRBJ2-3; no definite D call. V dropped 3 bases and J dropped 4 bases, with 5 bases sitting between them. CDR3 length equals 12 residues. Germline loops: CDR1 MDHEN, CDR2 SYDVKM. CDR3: CASSLKADTQYF. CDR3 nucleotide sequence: TGTGCCAGCAGTTTGAAGGCAGATACGCAGTATTTT.

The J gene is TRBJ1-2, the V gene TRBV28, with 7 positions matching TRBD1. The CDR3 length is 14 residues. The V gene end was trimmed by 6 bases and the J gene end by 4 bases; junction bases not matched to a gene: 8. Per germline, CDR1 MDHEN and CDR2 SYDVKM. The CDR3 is CASRSGQILYGYTF. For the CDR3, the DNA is TGTGCCAGCAGGTCGGGACAGATCCTCTATGGCTACACCTTC.

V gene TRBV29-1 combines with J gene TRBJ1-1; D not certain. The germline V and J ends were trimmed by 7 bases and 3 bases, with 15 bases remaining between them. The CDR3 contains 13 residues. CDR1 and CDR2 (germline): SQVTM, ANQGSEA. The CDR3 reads CSGKGRTDTEAFF. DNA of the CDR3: TGCAGCGGAAAAGGAAGAACGGACACTGAAGCTTTCTTT.

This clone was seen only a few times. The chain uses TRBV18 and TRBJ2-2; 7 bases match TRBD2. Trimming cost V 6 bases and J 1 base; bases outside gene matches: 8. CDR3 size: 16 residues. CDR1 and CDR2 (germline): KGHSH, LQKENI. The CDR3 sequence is CASSRSRGENTGELFF. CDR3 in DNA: TGTGCCAGCTCCCGATCCCGGGGGGAGAACACCGGGGAGCTGTTTTTT.

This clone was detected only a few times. The CDR3 here is CSVDRVSEAFF. As DNA, the CDR3 is TGCAGCGTTGACAGGGTCTCTGAAGCTTTCTTT. This chain joins TRBV29-1 and TRBJ1-1, with TRBD1 as a possible D gene (5 bases). Germline CDR1 and CDR2: SQVTM and ANQGSEA. There are 11 residues in the CDR3. Trimming left V 3 bases short and J 6 bases short, with 8 bases between.

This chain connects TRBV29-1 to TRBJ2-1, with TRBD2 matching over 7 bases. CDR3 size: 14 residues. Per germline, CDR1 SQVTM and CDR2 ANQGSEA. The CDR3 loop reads CGSRGGGSYNEQFF. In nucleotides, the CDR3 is TGCGGGTCACGGGGCGGGGGATCCTACAATGAGCAGTTCTTC.

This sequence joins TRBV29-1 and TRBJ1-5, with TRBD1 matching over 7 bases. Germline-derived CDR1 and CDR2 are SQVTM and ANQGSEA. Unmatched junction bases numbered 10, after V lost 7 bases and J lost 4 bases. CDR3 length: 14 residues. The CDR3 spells CSARRGRGNQPQHF. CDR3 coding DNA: TGCAGCGCTAGAAGGGGGCGAGGAAATCAGCCCCAGCATTTT.

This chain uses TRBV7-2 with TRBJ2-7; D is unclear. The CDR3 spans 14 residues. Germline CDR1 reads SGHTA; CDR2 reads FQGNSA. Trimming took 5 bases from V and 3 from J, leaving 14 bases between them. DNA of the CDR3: TGTGCCAGCAGCACGTGGCCACCTAGCTACGAGCAGTACTTC. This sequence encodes CASSTWPPSYEQYF. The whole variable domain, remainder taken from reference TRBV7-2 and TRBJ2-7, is GAGVSQSPSNKVTEKGKDVELRCDPISGHTALYWYRQSLGQGLEFLIYFQGNSAPDKSGLPSDRFSAERTGGSVSTLTIQRTQQEDSAVYLCASSTWPPSYEQYFGPGTRLTVT.

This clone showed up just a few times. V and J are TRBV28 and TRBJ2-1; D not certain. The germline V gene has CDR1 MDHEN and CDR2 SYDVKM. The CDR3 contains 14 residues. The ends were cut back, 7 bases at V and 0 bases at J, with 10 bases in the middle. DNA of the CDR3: TGTGCCAGCATGAAGGCTAGCTCCTACAATGAGCAGTTCTTC. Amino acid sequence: CASMKASSYNEQFF.

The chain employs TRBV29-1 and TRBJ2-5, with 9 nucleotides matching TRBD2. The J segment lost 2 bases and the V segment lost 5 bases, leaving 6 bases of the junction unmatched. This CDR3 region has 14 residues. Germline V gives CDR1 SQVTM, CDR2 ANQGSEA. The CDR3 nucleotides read TGCAGCGTTAAAGGGACTAGCCAACAAGAGACCCAGTACTTC. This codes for CSVKGTSQQETQYF. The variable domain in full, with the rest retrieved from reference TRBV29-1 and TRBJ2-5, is SAVISQKPSRDICQRGTSLTIQCQVDSQVTMMFWYRQQPGQSLTLIATANQGSEATYESGFVIDKFPISRPNLTFSTLTVSNMSPEDSSIYLCSVKGTSQQETQYFGPGTRLLVL.

This chain's CDR3 is CASKQLAVTGELFF. CDR3 coding DNA: TGTGCCAGCAAACAACTAGCGGTTACCGGGGAGCTGTTTTTT. The chain uses TRBV6-1 and TRBJ2-2, with TRBD2 identical over 8 bases. This CDR3 spans 14 amino acids. J lost 5 bases, V lost 7 bases, and 6 bases had no gene match. CDR1 and CDR2 (germline): MNHNS, SASEGT.

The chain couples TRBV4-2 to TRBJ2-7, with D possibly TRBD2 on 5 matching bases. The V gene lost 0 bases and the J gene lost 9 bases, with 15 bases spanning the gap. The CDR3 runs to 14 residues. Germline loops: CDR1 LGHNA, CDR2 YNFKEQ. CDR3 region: CASSQDYRDQVQYF. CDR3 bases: TGTGCCAGCAGCCAAGATTACCGGGATCAGGTGCAGTACTTC.

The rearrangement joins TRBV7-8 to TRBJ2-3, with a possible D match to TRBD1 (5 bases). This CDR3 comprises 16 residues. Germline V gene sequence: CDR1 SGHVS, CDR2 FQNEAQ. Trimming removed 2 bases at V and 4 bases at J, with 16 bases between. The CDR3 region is CASSLIVRSGPDTQYF. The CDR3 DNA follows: TGTGCCAGCAGCTTAATTGTACGCTCAGGGCCAGATACGCAGTATTTT. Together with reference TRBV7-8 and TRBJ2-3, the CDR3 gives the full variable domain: GAGVSQSPRYKVAKRGQDVALRCDPISGHVSLFWYQQALGQGPEFLTYFQNEAQLDKSGLPSDRFFAERPEGSVSTLKIQRTQQEDSAVYLCASSLIVRSGPDTQYFGPGTRLTVL.

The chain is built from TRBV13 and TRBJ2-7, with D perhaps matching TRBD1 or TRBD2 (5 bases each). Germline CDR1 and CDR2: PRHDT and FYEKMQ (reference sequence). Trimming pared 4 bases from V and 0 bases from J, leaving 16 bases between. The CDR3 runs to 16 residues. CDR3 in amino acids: CASSSTGRRYSYEQYF. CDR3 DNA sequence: TGTGCCAGCAGCTCCACGGGACGCCGATACTCCTACGAGCAGTACTTC.

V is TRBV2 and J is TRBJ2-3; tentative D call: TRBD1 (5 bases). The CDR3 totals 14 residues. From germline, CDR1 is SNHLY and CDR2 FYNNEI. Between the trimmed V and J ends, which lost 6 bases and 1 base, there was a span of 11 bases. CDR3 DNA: TGTGCCAGCAGACCAGGGTTTGGCACAGATACGCAGTATTTT. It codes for CASRPGFGTDTQYF.

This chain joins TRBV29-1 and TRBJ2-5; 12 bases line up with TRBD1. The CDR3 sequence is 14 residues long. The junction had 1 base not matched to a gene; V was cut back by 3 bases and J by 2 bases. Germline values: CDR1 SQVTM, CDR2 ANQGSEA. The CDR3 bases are TGCAGCGTTGAGGGACAGGGGGCGCAAGAGACCCAGTACTTC. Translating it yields CSVEGQGAQETQYF. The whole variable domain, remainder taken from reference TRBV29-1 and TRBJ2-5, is SAVISQKPSRDICQRGTSLTIQCQVDSQVTMMFWYRQQPGQSLTLIATANQGSEATYESGFVIDKFPISRPNLTFSTLTVSNMSPEDSSIYLCSVEGQGAQETQYFGPGTRLLVL.